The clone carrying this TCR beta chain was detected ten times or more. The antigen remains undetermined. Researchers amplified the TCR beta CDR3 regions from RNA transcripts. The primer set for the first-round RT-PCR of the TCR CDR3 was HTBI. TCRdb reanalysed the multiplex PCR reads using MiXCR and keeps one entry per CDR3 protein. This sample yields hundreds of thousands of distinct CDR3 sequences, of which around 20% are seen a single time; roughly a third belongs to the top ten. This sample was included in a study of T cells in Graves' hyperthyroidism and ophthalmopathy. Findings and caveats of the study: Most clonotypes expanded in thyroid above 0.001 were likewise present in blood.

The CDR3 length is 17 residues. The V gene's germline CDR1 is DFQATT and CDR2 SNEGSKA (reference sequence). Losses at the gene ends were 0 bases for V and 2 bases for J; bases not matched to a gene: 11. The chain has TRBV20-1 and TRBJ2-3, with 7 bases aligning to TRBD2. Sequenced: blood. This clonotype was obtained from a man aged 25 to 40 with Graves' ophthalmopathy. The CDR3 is CSARDERRAGPTDTQYF. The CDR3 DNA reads TGCAGTGCTAGAGATGAGAGACGAGCGGGACCCACAGATACGCAGTATTTT.